The present T cell receptor beta chain was sequenced within a study of cytomegalovirus exposure and HLA in healthy donors. Notes on the study in general: The study dropped some indistinguishable V segments, TRBV6-2 and TRBV6-3 among them.

Vbeta (60) and Jbeta (13) primers were used in the PCR. Here immunoSEQ multiplex PCR was the method, and the copy in TCRdb shows in-frame clones only, minus some. The sample yields around 100,000 clones, approximately 84% seen once. This clone showed up just once. The antigen is not known. There are 15 residues in the CDR3. From germline, CDR1 is SGHRS and CDR2 YFSETQ. V shed 2 bases and J shed 3 bases, with 14 bases lying between them. The genes are TRBV5-1 and TRBJ1-1, with a possible D match to TRBD1 (6 bases). The sample taken for sequencing was PBMCs. The clonotype originates from a woman under 30 in good health and CMV-seropositive. CDR3 nucleotides: TGCGCCAGCAGCTTCACAGGGCTGATGTACACTGAAGCTTTCTTT. It specifies CASSFTGLMYTEAFF.